The 9 T cell receptor beta chains below all came from one sample that was sequenced in a study of cytotoxic CD8 clonotypes in ibrutinib-treated CLL. Generated by immunoSEQ multiplex PCR, the TCRdb table keeps only in-frame clones and is missing some. This sample has tens of thousands of clones; under 80% occur once, and the top ten carry under 25%. This material consisted of PBMCs, taken after 24 months of ibrutinib treatment. These receptors were collected from a human donor with chronic lymphocytic leukemia.

V usage is TRBV15 and J usage is TRBJ2-3; the D gene is possibly TRBD2 (6 bases). CDR3 length equals 17 residues. CDR1 LNHNV and CDR2 YYDKDF come from the germline V gene (reference sequence). Deletions cut 0 bases from V and 4 bases from J, with 17 bases between. Here the CDR3 reads CATSREVPGSSADTQYF. The CDR3 DNA is TGTGCCACCAGCAGAGAAGTCCCAGGGTCTAGCGCAGATACGCAGTATTTT.

V and J are TRBV2 and TRBJ2-7; D is perhaps TRBD1 or TRBD2 (5 bases each). Trimming left V 8 bases short and J 2 bases short, with 10 bases between. Germline assignment: CDR1 SNHLY and CDR2 FYNNEI. CDR3 length: 12 residues. CDR3 protein: CASRDRPYEQYF. CDR3 DNA sequence: TGTGCCAGCCGGGACCGCCCCTACGAGCAGTACTTC.

This clone was seen once. The J gene is TRBJ2-1, the V gene TRBV27, with D tentatively TRBD2 (6 bases). From germline, CDR1 is MNHEY and CDR2 SMNVEV (reference sequence). V shed 3 bases and J shed 7 bases, with 13 bases lying between them. CDR3 length equals 14 residues. This chain's CDR3 is CASSLRTGSNEQFF. As DNA, the CDR3 is TGTGCCAGCAGTTTGAGGACCGGGAGTAATGAGCAGTTCTTC.

This chain connects TRBV18 to TRBJ1-1; D possibly corresponds to TRBD1 (5 bases). Trimming removed 1 base from V and 7 bases from J, with 10 bases in between. The germline gives CDR1 KGHSH, CDR2 LQKENI. This CDR3 is 13 amino acids long. The CDR3 loop reads CASSPRGDFEAFF. The CDR3, as DNA: TGTGCCAGCTCACCACGAGGGGATTTTGAAGCTTTCTTT.

This clone was found a few times. V and J are TRBV9 and TRBJ2-2, with 7 positions matching TRBD1. The CDR3 consists of 15 residues. Trimming took 0 bases from V and 1 from J; bases not matched to a gene: 0. Germline CDR1 SGDLS, CDR2 YYNGEE. The CDR3 loop is CASSVGDRNTGELFF. In DNA form, the CDR3 reads TGTGCCAGCAGCGTAGGGGACAGGAACACCGGGGAGCTGTTTTTT. The variable domain in full, completed from reference TRBV9 and TRBJ2-2, reads DSGVTQTPKHLITATGQRVTLRCSPRSGDLSVYWYQQSLDQGLQFLIQYYNGEERAKGNILERFSAQQFPDLHSELNLSSLELGDSALYFCASSVGDRNTGELFFGEGSRLTVL.

This CDR3 is CASSQEPGNMNTEAFF. The CDR3 nucleotides are TGCGCCAGCAGCCAAGAACCCGGGAACATGAACACTGAAGCTTTCTTT. This sequence joins TRBV4-1 and TRBJ1-1; no firm D call. The length of the CDR3 is 16 residues. Trimming cost V 0 bases and J 0 bases, with 11 bases left between them. The V gene's germline CDR1 is MGHRA and CDR2 YSYEKL.

CDR3 loop: CSARRNRGRNTEAFF. The CDR3 DNA follows: TGCAGCGCTAGACGGAACAGGGGGCGAAACACTGAAGCTTTCTTT. The chain uses TRBV29-1 and TRBJ1-1, with 9 bases identical to TRBD1. Trimming removed 7 bases from V and 2 bases from J; junction bases left unmatched: 11. Germline CDR1 reads SQVTM; CDR2 reads ANQGSEA. The CDR3 runs 15 residues.

This chain links TRBV9 with TRBJ2-2, with TRBD1 matching over 8 bases. The germline CDR1 and CDR2 sequences are SGDLS and YYNGEE. CDR3 length: 15 residues. Trimming took 0 bases from V and 9 from J; bases not matched to a gene: 7. CDR3 sequence (DNA): TGTGCCAGCAGCGTAGCTGGGACAGGAAGACGGGAGCTGTTTTTT. It is translated as CASSVAGTGRRELFF.

The chain links TRBV9 to TRBJ1-2; 8 bases map to TRBD1. This CDR3 region has 12 residues. CDR1 and CDR2 from the germline V gene are SGDLS and YYNGEE. Trimming took 4 bases from V and 6 from J; bases not matched to a gene: 2. The CDR3 coding sequence is TGTGCCAGCAGCTCGGACAGGGATGGCTACACCTTC. This translates into CASSSDRDGYTF.